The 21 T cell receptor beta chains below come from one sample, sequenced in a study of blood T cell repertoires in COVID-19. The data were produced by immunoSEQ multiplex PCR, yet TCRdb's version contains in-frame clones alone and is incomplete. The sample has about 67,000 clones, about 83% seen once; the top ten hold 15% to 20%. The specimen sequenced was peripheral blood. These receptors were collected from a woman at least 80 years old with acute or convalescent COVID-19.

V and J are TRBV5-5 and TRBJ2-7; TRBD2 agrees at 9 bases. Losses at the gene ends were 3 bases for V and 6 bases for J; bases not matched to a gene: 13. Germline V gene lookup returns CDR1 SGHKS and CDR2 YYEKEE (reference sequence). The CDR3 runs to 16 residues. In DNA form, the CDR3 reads TGTGCCAGCAGCTCCCTAGCGGGGACTAAAATGGCCGAGCAGTACTTC. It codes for CASSSLAGTKMAEQYF.

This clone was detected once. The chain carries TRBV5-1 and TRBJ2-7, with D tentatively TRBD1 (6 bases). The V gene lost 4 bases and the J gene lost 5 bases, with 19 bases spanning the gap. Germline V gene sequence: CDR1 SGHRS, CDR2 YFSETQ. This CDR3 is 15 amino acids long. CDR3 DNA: TGCGCCAGCAGCGAAGCACCGACAGGTCGAAACGAGCAGTACTTC. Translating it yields CASSEAPTGRNEQYF.

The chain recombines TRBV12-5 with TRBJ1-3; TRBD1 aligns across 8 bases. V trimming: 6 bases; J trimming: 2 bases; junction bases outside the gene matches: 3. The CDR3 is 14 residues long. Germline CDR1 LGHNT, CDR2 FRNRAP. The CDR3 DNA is TGTGCTAGTGGATCGACAGGGGCTGGAAACACCATATATTTT. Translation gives CASGSTGAGNTIYF. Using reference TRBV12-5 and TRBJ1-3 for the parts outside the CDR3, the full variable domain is DARVTQTPRHKVTEMGQEVTMRCQPILGHNTVFWYRQTMMQGLELLAYFRNRAPLDDSGMPKDRFSAEMPDATLATLKIQPSEPRDSAVYFCASGSTGAGNTIYFGEGSWLTVV.

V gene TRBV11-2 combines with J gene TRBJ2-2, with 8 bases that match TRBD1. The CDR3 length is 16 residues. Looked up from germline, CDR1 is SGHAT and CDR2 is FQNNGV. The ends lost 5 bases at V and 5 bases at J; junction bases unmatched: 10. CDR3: CASSERTGLLTGELFF. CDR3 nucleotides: TGTGCCAGCAGCGAACGGACAGGGCTGTTGACCGGGGAGCTGTTTTTT.

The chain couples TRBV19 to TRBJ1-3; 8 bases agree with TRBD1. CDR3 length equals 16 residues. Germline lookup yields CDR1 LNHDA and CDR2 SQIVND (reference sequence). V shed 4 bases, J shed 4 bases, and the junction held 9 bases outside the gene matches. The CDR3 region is CASSRPGQGAGNTIYF. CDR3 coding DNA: TGTGCCAGTAGTAGGCCTGGACAGGGCGCCGGAAACACCATATATTTT.

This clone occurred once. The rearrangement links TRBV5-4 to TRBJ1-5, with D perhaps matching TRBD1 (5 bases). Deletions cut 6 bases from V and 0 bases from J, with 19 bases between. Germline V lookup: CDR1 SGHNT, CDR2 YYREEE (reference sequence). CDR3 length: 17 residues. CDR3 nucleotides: TGTGCCAGCAAGGCCCGGGGGGGGATCGTTAGCAATCAGCCCCAGCATTTT. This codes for CASKARGGIVSNQPQHF.

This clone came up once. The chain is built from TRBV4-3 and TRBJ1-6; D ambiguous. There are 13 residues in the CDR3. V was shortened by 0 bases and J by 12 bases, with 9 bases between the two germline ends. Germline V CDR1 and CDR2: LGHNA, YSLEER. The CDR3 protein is CASSQERQQPLHF. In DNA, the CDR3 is TGCGCCAGCAGCCAAGAACGACAACAACCCCTCCACTTT.

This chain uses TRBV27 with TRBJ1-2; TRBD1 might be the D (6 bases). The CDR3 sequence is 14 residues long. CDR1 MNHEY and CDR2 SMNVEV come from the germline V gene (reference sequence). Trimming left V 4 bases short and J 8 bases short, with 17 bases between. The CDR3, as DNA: TGTGCCAGCAGTTCCGGACAGTCCGTAGGGGGCTACACCTTC. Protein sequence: CASSSGQSVGGYTF.

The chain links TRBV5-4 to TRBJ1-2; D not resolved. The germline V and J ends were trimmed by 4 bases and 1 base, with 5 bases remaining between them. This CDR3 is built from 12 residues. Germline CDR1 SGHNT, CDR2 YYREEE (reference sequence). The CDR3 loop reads CASSTDNYGYTF. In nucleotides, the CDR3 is TGTGCCAGCAGCACAGATAACTATGGCTACACCTTC.

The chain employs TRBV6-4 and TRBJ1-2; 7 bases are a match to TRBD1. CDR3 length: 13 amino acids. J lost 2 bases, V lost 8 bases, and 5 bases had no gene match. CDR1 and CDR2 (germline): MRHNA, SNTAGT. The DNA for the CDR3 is TGTGCCAGCTTGACAGGGCCGAACTATGGCTACACCTTC. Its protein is CASLTGPNYGYTF.

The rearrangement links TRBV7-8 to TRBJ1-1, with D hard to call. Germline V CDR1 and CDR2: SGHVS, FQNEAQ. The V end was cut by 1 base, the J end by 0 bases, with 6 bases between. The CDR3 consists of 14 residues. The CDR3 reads CASSLGLLNTEAFF. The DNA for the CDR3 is TGTGCCAGCAGCTTAGGGCTGTTGAACACTGAAGCTTTCTTT.

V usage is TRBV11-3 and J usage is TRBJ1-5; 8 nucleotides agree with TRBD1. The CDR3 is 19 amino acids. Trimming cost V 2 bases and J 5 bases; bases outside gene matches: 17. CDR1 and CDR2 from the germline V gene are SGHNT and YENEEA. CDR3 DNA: TGTGCCAGCAGCTTAAATAACCCTATCAGGGGGCGGATTGATCAGCCCCAGCATTTT. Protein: CASSLNNPIRGRIDQPQHF.

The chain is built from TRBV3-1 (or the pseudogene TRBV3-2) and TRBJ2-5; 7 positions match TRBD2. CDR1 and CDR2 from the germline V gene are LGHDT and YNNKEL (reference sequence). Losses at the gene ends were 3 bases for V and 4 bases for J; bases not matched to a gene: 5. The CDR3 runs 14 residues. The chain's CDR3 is CASSHWGGSETQYF. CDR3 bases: TGTGCCAGCAGCCATTGGGGGGGGTCAGAGACCCAGTACTTC.

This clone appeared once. CDR3 loop: CASSGGNEKLFF. The CDR3 DNA reads TGTGCCAGCAGTGGGGGGAACGAAAAACTGTTTTTT. V is TRBV6-6 and J is TRBJ1-4; perhaps TRBD1 as D (5 bases). V was trimmed by 5 bases and J by 8 bases, leaving 9 bases between them. This CDR3 has 12 residues. CDR1 and CDR2 (germline): MNHNY, SVGAGI (reference sequence).

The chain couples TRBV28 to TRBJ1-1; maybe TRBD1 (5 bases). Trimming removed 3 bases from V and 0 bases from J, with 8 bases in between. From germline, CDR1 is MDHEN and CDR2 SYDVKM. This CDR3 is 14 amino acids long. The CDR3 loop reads CASSFGGLNTEAFF. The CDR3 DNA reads TGTGCCAGCAGTTTCGGGGGGTTGAACACTGAAGCTTTCTTT. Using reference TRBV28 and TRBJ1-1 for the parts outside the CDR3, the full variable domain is DVKVTQSSRYLVKRTGEKVFLECVQDMDHENMFWYRQDPGLGLRLIYFSYDVKMKEKGDIPEGYSVSREKKERFSLILESASTNQTSMYLCASSFGGLNTEAFFGQGTRLTVV.

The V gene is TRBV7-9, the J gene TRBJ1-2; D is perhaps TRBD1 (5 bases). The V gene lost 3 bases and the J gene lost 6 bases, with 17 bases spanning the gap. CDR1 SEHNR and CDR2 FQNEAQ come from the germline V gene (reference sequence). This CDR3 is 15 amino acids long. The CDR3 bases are TGTGCCAGCAGCTTTAGCGGGGGGGAGAAAAATGGCTACACCTTC. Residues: CASSFSGGEKNGYTF.

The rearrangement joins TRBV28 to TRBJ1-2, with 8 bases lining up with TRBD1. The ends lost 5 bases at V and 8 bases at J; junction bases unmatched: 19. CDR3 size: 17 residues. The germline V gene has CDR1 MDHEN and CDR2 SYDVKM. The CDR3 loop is CASSPSGTGPKFGGYTF. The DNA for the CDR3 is TGTGCCAGCAGTCCCTCCGGGACAGGCCCCAAGTTCGGCGGCTACACCTTC.

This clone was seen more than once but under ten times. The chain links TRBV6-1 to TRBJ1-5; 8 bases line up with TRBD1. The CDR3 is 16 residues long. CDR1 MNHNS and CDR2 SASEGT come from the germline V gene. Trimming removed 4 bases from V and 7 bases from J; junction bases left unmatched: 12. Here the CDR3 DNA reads TGTGCCAGCAGTGCACAACCGGACAGGGAATCGCAGCCCCAGCATTTT. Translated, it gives CASSAQPDRESQPQHF.

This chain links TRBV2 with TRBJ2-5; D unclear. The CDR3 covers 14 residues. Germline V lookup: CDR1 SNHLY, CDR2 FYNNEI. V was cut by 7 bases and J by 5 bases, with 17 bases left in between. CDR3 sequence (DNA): TGTGCCAGCACCCGTAGCACCCGCCGGGAGACCCAGTACTTC. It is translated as CASTRSTRRETQYF.

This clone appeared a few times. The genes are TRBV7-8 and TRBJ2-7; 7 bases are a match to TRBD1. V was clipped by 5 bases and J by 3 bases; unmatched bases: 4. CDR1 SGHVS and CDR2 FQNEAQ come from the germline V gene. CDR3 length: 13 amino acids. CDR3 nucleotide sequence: TGTGCCAGCAGCCGGGGACAGATCTACGAGCAGTACTTC. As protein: CASSRGQIYEQYF. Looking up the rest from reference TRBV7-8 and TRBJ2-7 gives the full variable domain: GAGVSQSPRYKVAKRGQDVALRCDPISGHVSLFWYQQALGQGPEFLTYFQNEAQLDKSGLPSDRFFAERPEGSVSTLKIQRTQQEDSAVYLCASSRGQIYEQYFGPGTRLTVT.

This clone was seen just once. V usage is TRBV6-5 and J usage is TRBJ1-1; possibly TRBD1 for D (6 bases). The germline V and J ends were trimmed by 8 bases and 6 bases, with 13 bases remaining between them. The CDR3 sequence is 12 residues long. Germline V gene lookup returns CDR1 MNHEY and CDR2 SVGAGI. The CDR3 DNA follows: TGTGCCAGCGGCAGGGGATTCGCTGAAGCTTTCTTT. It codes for CASGRGFAEAFF.